This is a list of T cell receptor beta chains from one sample in a study of CD8 T cells in ankylosing spondylitis. Via MiXCR, TCRdb re-called the 5' RACE reads, giving one row per CDR3 protein. The sample comprises 150,000 to 200,000 distinct CDR3 sequences, more than 9% of which are singletons, and about 27% rests with the top ten. The sequenced sample consisted of blood, either unsorted or a sorted T cell fraction (not recorded which). Receptors were obtained from a male donor with ankylosing spondylitis or in good health (not recorded which). The CDR3 runs from the conserved cysteine through the conserved F or W. The D gene is left open where the match is weak. The listing skips clone size in some rows; elsewhere it reads once, few, many or a size class.

V gene	clone size	J gene	D gene	CDR3 protein	CDR3 DNA
TRBV20-1	NA	TRBJ2-2	TRBD1	CCAPRQGASNTGELFF	TGCTGTGCTCCTAGACAGGGGGCTAGTAACACCGGGGAGCTGTTTTTT
TRBV19	NA	TRBJ2-1	TRBD1	CASSIDGGQGAKNEQFF	TGTGCCAGTAGTATAGATGGTGGACAGGGGGCTAAGAATGAGCAGTTCTTC
TRBV12-5	few	TRBJ2-7	NA	CASGRDYEQYF	TGTGCTAGTGGGAGGGACTACGAGCAGTACTTC
TRBV20-1	many	TRBJ2-3	TRBD2	CSARVGGGSTDTQYF	TGCAGTGCTAGAGTCGGCGGGGGAAGCACAGATACGCAGTATTTT
TRBV29-1	many	TRBJ2-5	TRBD1	CSVAQGVQETQYF	TGCAGCGTCGCCCAGGGGGTCCAAGAGACCCAGTACTTC
TRBV3-1	many	TRBJ2-2	TRBD2	CASSQGRLAGLNTGELFF	TGTGCCAGCAGCCAAGGTCGACTAGCGGGGCTGAACACCGGGGAGCTGTTTTTT
TRBV10-3	many	TRBJ1-1	TRBD1	CAISETRQGDTEAFF	TGTGCCATCAGTGAGACTAGACAGGGCGACACTGAAGCTTTCTTT
TRBV4-1	many	TRBJ2-1	TRBD2	CASSQGSGSLLYTGNEQFF	TGCGCCAGCAGCCAAGGAAGCGGGAGCCTCCTCTATACCGGAAATGAGCAGTTCTTC
TRBV5-6	many	TRBJ1-2	NA	CASSLVPDYGYTF	TGTGCCAGCAGCTTGGTCCCGGACTATGGCTACACCTTC
TRBV6-1	NA	TRBJ1-5	NA	CASIGGGFYSNQPQHF	TGTGCCAGCATCGGAGGGGGGTTCTATAGCAATCAGCCCCAGCATTTT
TRBV11-2	few	TRBJ1-5	TRBD1	CASSLNQGGNQPQHF	TGTGCCAGCAGCTTAAATCAGGGGGGCAATCAGCCCCAGCATTTT
TRBV27	NA	TRBJ1-2	NA	CASSLSGYGYTF	TGTGCCAGCAGTTTATCAGGTTACGGCTACACCTTC
TRBV21-1	many	TRBJ1-2	NA	CASMKAGTGNEHYGYTF	TGTGCCAGCATGAAGGCCGGGACAGGGAACGAACACTATGGCTACACCTTC
TRBV3-1	many	TRBJ1-1	NA	CASSQIRGTEAFF	TGTGCCAGCAGCCAAATCAGGGGCACTGAAGCTTTCTTT
TRBV6-2/TRBV6-3	many	TRBJ1-1	NA	CASTYPSGFGENTEAFF	TGTGCCAGCACCTATCCATCGGGATTTGGGGAGAACACTGAAGCTTTCTTT
TRBV20-1	many	TRBJ2-4	NA	CSASFQNIQYF	TGCAGTGCTAGCTTCCAAAACATTCAGTACTTC
TRBV7-2	few	TRBJ1-1	NA	CASSLARTQAFF	TGTGCCAGCAGCTTAGCGCGGACTCAAGCCTTCTTT
TRBV29-1	many	TRBJ2-5	TRBD1	CSVTGKETQYF	TGCAGCGTGACAGGGAAAGAGACCCAGTACTTC
TRBV7-2	few	TRBJ2-7	NA	CASSLSSVNSYEQYF	TGTGCCAGCAGCTTATCTAGCGTTAACTCCTACGAGCAGTACTTC
TRBV5-1	NA	TRBJ2-3	TRBD2	CASSLGLALSTDTQYF	TGCGCCAGCAGCTTGGGACTAGCGCTCAGCACAGATACGCAGTATTTT
TRBV11-2	many	TRBJ2-3	NA	CASSLVGGDTQYF	TGTGCCAGCAGCTTAGTAGGCGGAGATACGCAGTATTTT
TRBV7-8	many	TRBJ1-2	NA	CASSRAQEYGYTF	TGTGCCAGCAGCCGAGCTCAGGAGTATGGCTACACCTTC
TRBV9	few	TRBJ2-2	TRBD2	CASSVVVLAGDTGELFF	TGTGCCAGCAGCGTAGTGGTACTAGCGGGAGACACCGGGGAGCTGTTTTTT
TRBV9	many	TRBJ2-5	TRBD2	CASSAGLAGIQETQYF	TGTGCCAGCAGCGCGGGACTAGCGGGGATCCAAGAGACCCAGTACTTC
TRBV11-2	few	TRBJ1-5	NA	CASSPVGGWSNQPQHF	TGTGCCAGCAGCCCAGTTGGGGGTTGGAGCAATCAGCCCCAGCATTTT
TRBV20-1	NA	TRBJ2-1	TRBD2	CCARTISGMRGSYNEQFF	TGCTGTGCTAGGACGATCAGCGGGATGCGTGGCTCCTACAATGAGCAGTTCTTC
TRBV27	NA	TRBJ2-7	NA	CASSLTGGMSYEQYF	TGTGCCAGCAGTTTAACGGGCGGGATGAGTTACGAGCAGTACTTC
TRBV10-2	many	TRBJ2-3	NA	CASSDGGPTDTQYF	TGCGCCAGCAGTGACGGGGGACCTACAGATACGCAGTATTTT
TRBV14	NA	TRBJ2-4	NA	CASSQEAVQAKNIQYF	TGTGCCAGCAGCCAAGAGGCAGTCCAGGCCAAAAACATTCAGTACTTC
TRBV27	few	TRBJ1-5	NA	CASSLKHRVGADQPQHF	TGTGCCAGCAGTTTAAAACACAGGGTAGGGGCGGATCAGCCCCAGCATTTT
TRBV25-1	many	TRBJ2-1	TRBD2	CASSDWASGKPYNEQFF	TGTGCCAGCAGTGATTGGGCTAGCGGGAAGCCCTACAATGAGCAGTTCTTC
TRBV7-9	few	TRBJ1-2	NA	CASSLEGSGGYTF	TGTGCCAGCAGCTTAGAAGGGTCAGGTGGCTACACCTTC
TRBV29-1	many	TRBJ1-2	TRBD1	CSVELQGAVDYGYTF	TGCAGCGTAGAATTGCAGGGGGCAGTCGACTATGGCTACACCTTC
TRBV10-2	many	TRBJ2-7	NA	CASSESKRGYDEQYF	TGCGCCAGCAGTGAGTCGAAGAGGGGGTACGACGAGCAGTACTTC
TRBV7-2	NA	TRBJ2-7	NA	CASSRARYEQYF	TGTGCCAGCAGCCGGGCCCGGTACGAGCAGTACTTC
TRBV5-8	many	TRBJ2-2	TRBD2	CASSYQGAGLTGELFF	TGTGCCAGCAGCTACCAAGGAGCGGGGCTAACCGGGGAGCTGTTTTTT
TRBV20-1	many	TRBJ2-2	NA	CSARTSEFSTGELFF	TGCAGTGCTCGCACATCGGAGTTTTCCACCGGGGAGCTGTTTTTT
TRBV20-1	many	TRBJ1-4	TRBD1	CSTGTGALNEKLFF	TGCAGTACGGGCACAGGGGCACTCAATGAAAAACTGTTTTTT
TRBV7-6	few	TRBJ2-2	TRBD2	CASSSMSGGAHPGELFF	TGTGCCAGCAGCTCGATGAGCGGGGGGGCCCATCCCGGGGAGCTGTTTTTT
TRBV20-1	few	TRBJ2-7	NA	CSARDGEGSYEQYF	TGCAGTGCTAGAGATGGTGAGGGCTCCTACGAGCAGTACTTC
TRBV27	many	TRBJ1-5	NA	CASSLNRERHQPQHF	TGTGCCAGCAGTTTAAACAGGGAAAGACATCAGCCCCAGCATTTT
TRBV29-1	NA	TRBJ1-2	NA	CSVARGGLGYGYTF	TGCAGCGTTGCTCGTGGGGGTTTGGGTTATGGCTACACCTTC
TRBV4-3	many	TRBJ2-3	NA	CASSQGGGGNTQYF	TGCGCCAGCAGCCAAGGTGGAGGGGGTAATACGCAGTATTTT
TRBV10-2	many	TRBJ2-1	TRBD2	CASSEREGRSSYNEQFF	TGCGCCAGCAGTGAACGGGAGGGCCGGAGCTCCTACAATGAGCAGTTCTTC
TRBV28	few	TRBJ2-6	NA	CASSLTISGANVLTF	TGTGCCAGCAGTTTAACTATCTCTGGGGCCAACGTCCTGACTTTC
TRBV30	once	TRBJ1-5	NA	CAWSSTNSNQPQHF	TGTGCCTGGAGTAGTACGAATAGCAATCAGCCCCAGCATTTT
TRBV20-1	many	TRBJ2-5	TRBD1	CSARLDREETQYF	TGCAGTGCTAGGTTGGACAGGGAAGAGACCCAGTACTTC